The 31 T cell receptor beta chains below were found in one sample sequenced in a study of T cell repertoires in cytomegalovirus infection. Their antigen targets remain unknown. One entry per CDR3 protein results from TCRdb running MiXCR on the reads. The top ten hold roughly 15% of the sample, which has about half a million distinct CDR3 sequences, 30% to 40% seen once. Sequencing was performed on cultured PBMCs, taken from culture after CMV antigen stimulation. These receptors were collected from a human donor in good health (CMV status not recorded). Some clones in this sample may be carry-over from other donors' samples.

This clonotype was detected a few times. The rearrangement joins TRBV20-1 to TRBJ2-1, with TRBD2 identical over 7 bases. Germline V lookup: CDR1 DFQATT, CDR2 SNEGSKA (reference sequence). The CDR3 sequence is 15 residues long. Trimming removed 3 bases from V and 4 bases from J; junction bases left unmatched: 9. DNA for the CDR3: TGCAGTGCTAGGTTCGAGCGGGATCTTTACAATGAGCAGTTCTTC. Protein sequence: CSARFERDLYNEQFF.

This clonotype was picked up many times. The chain has TRBV7-2 and TRBJ2-5, with 9 bases fitting TRBD1. Trimming at V came to 4 bases and at J to 4 bases, leaving 16 bases not matched to a gene. The CDR3 contains 18 residues. Germline V lookup: CDR1 SGHTA, CDR2 FQGNSA. CDR3 region: CASSSKKPGQGSRETQYF. The CDR3 coding sequence is TGTGCCAGCAGCTCGAAAAAACCGGGACAGGGCAGTAGAGAGACCCAGTACTTC.

For the CDR3, the DNA is TGTGCCAGCAGCTTAGGGACTAGCGGGAGAAGGCAGTTCTTC. This gives the protein CASSLGTSGRRQFF. This sequence joins TRBV7-6 and TRBJ2-1, with 13 positions matching TRBD2. Per the germline V gene, CDR1 is SGHVS and CDR2 is FNYEAQ. Trimming cost V 1 base and J 12 bases; bases outside gene matches: 3. The CDR3 sequence is 14 residues long.

The V and J genes are TRBV6-2 or TRBV6-3 and TRBJ2-3; D unresolved. The CDR3 has 15 amino acids. V was trimmed by 6 bases and J by 2 bases, leaving 15 bases between them. Germline CDR1 is MNHEY and CDR2 is SVGEGT. In DNA form, the CDR3 reads TGTGCCAGCAGCTCTCCCCAAGATCCCACAGATACGCAGTATTTT. This gives the protein CASSSPQDPTDTQYF.

This clonotype was recorded a few times. This chain connects TRBV6-2 or TRBV6-3 to TRBJ2-7, with 10 bases matching TRBD2. The junction had 6 bases not matched to a gene; V was cut back by 5 bases and J by 2 bases. The length of the CDR3 is 15 residues. CDR1 is MNHEY, CDR2 SVGEGT, per germline. Here the CDR3 DNA reads TGTGCCAGCAGTCGCTTGGGACTAGCGACCTACGAGCAGTACGTC. It is translated as CASSRLGLATYEQYV.

This clonotype was observed a few times. The V call is TRBV14, the J call TRBJ2-1; the D is unclear. Germline CDR1 is SGHDN and CDR2 is FVKESK. CDR3 length equals 14 residues. V lost 1 base, J lost 6 bases, and 10 bases lay in between. The CDR3 region has the DNA TGTGCCAGCAGCCAAGGGAGTGGGTTCAATGAGCAGTTCTTC. This codes for CASSQGSGFNEQFF. The variable domain in full, completed from reference TRBV14 and TRBJ2-1, reads EAGVTQFPSHSVIEKGQTVTLRCDPISGHDNLYWYRRVMGKEIKFLLHFVKESKQDESGMPNNRFLAERTGGTYSTLKVQPAELEDSGVYFCASSQGSGFNEQFFGPGTRLTVL.

In this sample, this clonotype turned up a few times. The rearrangement joins TRBV20-1 to TRBJ1-2; 9 bases map to TRBD1. The length of the CDR3 is 15 residues. Germline-derived CDR1 and CDR2 are DFQATT and SNEGSKA (reference sequence). Trimming took 0 bases from V and 10 from J; bases not matched to a gene: 12. Written as DNA, the CDR3 is TGCAGTGCTAGAGATCGGCAGGGACAGGGAAGGGACTACACCTTC. Its translation is CSARDRQGQGRDYTF.

The chain is built from TRBV12-3 or TRBV12-4 and TRBJ2-2; 16 bases align to TRBD2. V lost 6 bases, J lost 6 bases, and 7 bases stayed unmatched. The CDR3 runs to 17 residues. The DNA for the CDR3 is TGTGCCAGCAGGCCGGGACTAGCGGGAGGGCCATCCGGGGAGCTGTTTTTT. Translation: CASRPGLAGGPSGELFF.

The chain links TRBV12-3 or TRBV12-4 to TRBJ2-2; D possibly matches TRBD1 or TRBD2 (6 bases each). Trimming shortened V by 6 bases and J by 8 bases, and 10 bases separated the two germline ends. CDR3 size: 12 residues. CDR3 amino acids: CASSTGAGELFF. As DNA, the CDR3 is TGTGCCAGCAGCACGGGGGCAGGGGAGCTGTTTTTT.

This clonotype was recorded a few times. The chain carries TRBV28 and TRBJ1-3; no clear D gene. Germline assignment: CDR1 MDHEN and CDR2 SYDVKM. The CDR3 has 16 amino acids. V lost 1 base, J lost 1 base, and 11 bases lay in between. The CDR3 bases are TGTGCCAGCAGTTTATTGATAGGGTTTTCTGGAAACACCATATATTTT. It translates to CASSLLIGFSGNTIYF.

This clonotype was seen a few times. This chain uses TRBV7-8 with TRBJ2-2, with D unclear. The CDR3 has 15 amino acids. Germline CDR1 and CDR2: SGHVS and FQNEAQ. V shed 3 bases and J shed 4 bases, with 12 bases lying between them. This chain's CDR3 is CASSFGSSSTGELFF. CDR3 coding DNA: TGTGCCAGCAGCTTTGGGTCTTCTAGCACCGGGGAGCTGTTTTTT.

The CDR3 bases are TGTGCCAGCAGCCCTTCCCACGGACAGGGATGGACTGAAGCTTTCTTT. It is translated as CASSPSHGQGWTEAFF. The chain carries TRBV28 and TRBJ1-1, with 8 bases fitting TRBD1. Trimming at V came to 6 bases and at J to 5 bases, leaving 14 bases not matched to a gene. The germline CDR1 and CDR2 sequences are MDHEN and SYDVKM. The CDR3 sequence is 16 residues long.

CDR3: CASSTSGDTFYEQYF. The CDR3 bases are TGCGCCAGCAGCACCTCCGGGGACACCTTCTACGAGCAGTACTTC. The J gene is TRBJ2-7, the V gene TRBV5-1; D perhaps matches TRBD1 (6 bases). This CDR3 is 15 amino acids long. Deletions cut 4 bases from V and 3 bases from J, with 17 bases between. CDR1 is SGHRS and CDR2 is YFSETQ in the germline V gene.

The V gene is TRBV4-2, the J gene TRBJ2-3, with 8 bases aligning to TRBD2. CDR1 and CDR2 from the germline V gene are LGHNA and YNFKEQ. This CDR3 is built from 14 residues. The J segment lost 6 bases and the V segment lost 4 bases, leaving 6 bases of the junction unmatched. The CDR3 protein is CASSPERESDTQYF. The CDR3 nucleotides read TGTGCCAGCAGCCCTGAGCGGGAGTCGGATACGCAGTATTTT.

This clonotype was counted only a few times. V usage is TRBV19 and J usage is TRBJ2-1; the match to TRBD2 covers 7 bases. Germline V gene data show CDR1 as LNHDA and CDR2 as SQIVND (reference sequence). The CDR3 runs to 18 residues. The ends lost 0 bases at V and 4 bases at J; junction bases unmatched: 12. CDR3 sequence: CASSIDLSAGVGYNEQFF. The CDR3 DNA reads TGTGCCAGTAGTATAGATCTCTCGGCGGGAGTGGGGTACAATGAGCAGTTCTTC.

Points on this clonotype: Its ends do not fully match the called genes, so a read error is possible. The CDR3 region is CASSAPRRGGANVLPF. CDR3 DNA sequence: TGTGCCAGCAGCGCCCCCCGGCGGGGGGGGGCCAACGTCCTGCCTTTC. The rearrangement joins TRBV7-3 to TRBJ2-6; 9 nucleotides align to TRBD2. There are 16 residues in the CDR3. From germline, CDR1 is SGHTA and CDR2 FQGTGA.

This clonotype was detected a few times. This chain joins TRBV3-1 and TRBJ1-2; possibly TRBD1 for D (5 bases). The CDR3 is made up of 14 amino acids. Germline CDR1 reads LGHDT; CDR2 reads YNNKEL (reference sequence). Trimming took off 9 bases at V and 4 bases at J, with 18 bases between the two ends. CDR3 nucleotide sequence: TGTGCCAGTGCCACGACAGCCGGCGGCTATGGCTACACCTTC. This sequence encodes CASATTAGGYGYTF.

This clonotype was recorded a few times. The genes are TRBV12-3 or TRBV12-4 and TRBJ1-3; 8 nucleotides agree with TRBD1. V trimming: 1 base; J trimming: 0 bases; junction bases outside the gene matches: 2. The CDR3 spans 16 residues. The CDR3, as DNA: TGTGCCAGCAGTTTAGACAGGGGGGACTCTGGAAACACCATATATTTT. This codes for CASSLDRGDSGNTIYF.

V gene TRBV6-5 combines with J gene TRBJ1-2; the match to TRBD1 covers 9 bases. V was pared by 5 bases and J by 8 bases, with 6 bases of the junction left unmatched. Per the germline V gene, CDR1 is MNHEY and CDR2 is SVGAGI. CDR3 length: 13 residues. CDR3 in DNA: TGTGCCAGCAGTGGGACAGGGTTTGGGGGCTACACCTTC. This sequence encodes CASSGTGFGGYTF.

The table lists this clonotype with a few counts. The chain has TRBV10-3 and TRBJ2-5; 12 bases are shared with TRBD2. V was pared by 5 bases and J by 1 base, with 2 bases of the junction left unmatched. This CDR3 comprises 15 residues. Per germline, CDR1 ENHRY and CDR2 SYGVKD. CDR3 in amino acids: CAISQTSGSQETQYF. The CDR3 bases are TGTGCCATCAGTCAGACTAGCGGGAGCCAAGAGACCCAGTACTTC.

This clonotype came up a few times. The chain combines TRBV7-9 with TRBJ2-5; the match to TRBD2 covers 8 bases. This CDR3 has 15 residues. The V gene end was trimmed by 2 bases and the J gene end by 1 base; junction bases not matched to a gene: 3. Per germline, CDR1 SEHNR and CDR2 FQNEAQ (reference sequence). The CDR3 DNA follows: TGTGCCAGCAGCTTACAAGCGGGAGCCCAAGAGACCCAGTACTTC. Translation gives CASSLQAGAQETQYF.

This clonotype was counted between two and nine times. V and J are TRBV7-9 and TRBJ2-5; D perhaps matches TRBD2 (5 bases). With 5 bases removed from V and 4 bases from J, the gap between germline ends came to 14 bases. The CDR3 is made up of 14 amino acids. Germline V gene lookup returns CDR1 SEHNR and CDR2 FQNEAQ (reference sequence). As DNA, the CDR3 is TGTGCCAGCAGCGAACCTAGCATTGGAGAGACCCAGTACTTC. The encoded protein is CASSEPSIGETQYF.

This clonotype was seen many times. The V and J genes are TRBV7-2 and TRBJ2-5; D is ambiguous. Germline CDR1 SGHTA, CDR2 FQGNSA. This CDR3 spans 13 amino acids. V lost 5 bases and J lost 4, with 11 bases in between. The CDR3 here is CASSPGRSETQYF. CDR3 bases: TGTGCCAGCAGCCCCGGGCGTTCAGAGACCCAGTACTTC.

This clonotype was seen repeatedly, ten times or more. The V gene is TRBV7-2, the J gene TRBJ2-1; D is ambiguous. This CDR3 is 15 amino acids long. Germline V CDR1 and CDR2: SGHTA, FQGNSA. Trimming removed 0 bases from V and 5 bases from J, with 11 bases in between. The DNA for the CDR3 is TGTGCCAGCAGCTTAGCGTTCACCCGGGACAATGAGCAGTTCTTC. Its translation is CASSLAFTRDNEQFF.

Only a few counts were recorded for this clonotype. CDR3 DNA: TGTGCCAGCAGCTTAGGCGCCGTCGCGAACACCGGGGAGCTGTTTTTT. It encodes CASSLGAVANTGELFF. The V and J genes are TRBV11-2 and TRBJ2-2; D unclear. The CDR3 covers 16 residues. Germline CDR1 and CDR2: SGHAT and FQNNGV. Trimming stripped 1 base from V and 0 bases from J, with 9 bases between.

The chain has TRBV4-3 and TRBJ1-5; 8 bases align to TRBD1. The CDR3 runs 15 residues. Germline loops: CDR1 LGHNA, CDR2 YSLEER. With V trimmed by 2 bases and J by 6 bases, 6 bases remained unmatched. The CDR3 DNA is TGCGCCAGCAGCCAACCAGGGGGCCAGAGTCAGCCCCAGCATTTT. Its protein is CASSQPGGQSQPQHF.

This clonotype was counted a few times. The V gene is TRBV5-6, the J gene TRBJ1-2; a weak D match, TRBD1 (5 bases). The CDR3 totals 13 residues. The V and J ends lost 1 base and 8 bases respectively, with 12 bases between them. Looked up from germline, CDR1 is SGHDT and CDR2 is YYEEEE. Written as DNA, the CDR3 is TGTGCCAGCAGCTTGTTCCAGGGTACCGGCTACACCTTC. It encodes CASSLFQGTGYTF.

CDR3: CASSPLMAGELFF. Here the CDR3 DNA reads TGTGCCAGCAGTCCCCTAATGGCCGGGGAGCTGTTTTTT. The chain joins TRBV11-3 to TRBJ2-2; D ambiguous. Trimming pared 6 bases from V and 6 bases from J, leaving 11 bases between. CDR1 SGHNT and CDR2 YENEEA come from the germline V gene. This CDR3 region has 13 residues.

In this sample, this clonotype turned up a few times. The V call is TRBV6-5, the J call TRBJ2-7; TRBD1 matches at 8 bases. Looked up from germline, CDR1 is MNHEY and CDR2 is SVGAGI. With V trimmed by 6 bases and J by 3 bases, 13 bases remained unmatched. The CDR3 totals 16 residues. CDR3 coding DNA: TGTGCCAGCAGCCCGGTACGACAGGGGTCCAACTACGAGCAGTACTTC. The encoded protein is CASSPVRQGSNYEQYF.

This chain joins TRBV4-3 and TRBJ2-1; the D is unclear. V was trimmed by 5 bases and J by 12 bases, leaving 11 bases between them. Germline loops: CDR1 LGHNA, CDR2 YSLEER. The CDR3 contains 11 residues. CDR3 nucleotides: TGCGCCAGCAGCTCGATCTGGGGGCAGTTCTTC. Translating gives CASSSIWGQFF.

This clonotype was seen only a few times. The chain carries TRBV11-2 and TRBJ1-2, with D perhaps matching TRBD1 (6 bases). Germline values: CDR1 SGHAT, CDR2 FQNNGV. The CDR3 totals 16 residues. Trimming took off 5 bases at V and 2 bases at J, with 18 bases between the two ends. CDR3 residues: CASSMSGDTGNYGYTF. The CDR3 DNA follows: TGTGCCAGCAGCATGAGTGGGGATACAGGGAACTATGGCTACACCTTC. Complete variable domain (other parts from reference TRBV11-2 and TRBJ1-2): EAGVAQSPRYKIIEKRQSVAFWCNPISGHATLYWYQQILGQGPKLLIQFQNNGVVDDSQLPKDRFSAERLKGVDSTLKIQPAKLEDSAVYLCASSMSGDTGNYGYTFGSGTRLTVV.